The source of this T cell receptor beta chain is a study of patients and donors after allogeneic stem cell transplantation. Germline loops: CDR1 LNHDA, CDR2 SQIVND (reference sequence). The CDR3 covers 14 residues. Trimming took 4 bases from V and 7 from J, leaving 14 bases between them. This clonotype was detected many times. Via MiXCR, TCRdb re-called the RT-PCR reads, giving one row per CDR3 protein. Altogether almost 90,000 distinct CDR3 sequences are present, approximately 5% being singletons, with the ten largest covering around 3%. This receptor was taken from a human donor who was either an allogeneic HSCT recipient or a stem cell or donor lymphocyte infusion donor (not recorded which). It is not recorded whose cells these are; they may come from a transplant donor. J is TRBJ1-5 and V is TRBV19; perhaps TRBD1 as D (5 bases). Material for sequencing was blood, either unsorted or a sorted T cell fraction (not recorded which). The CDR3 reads CASSTQGMRQPQHF. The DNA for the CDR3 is TGTGCCAGTAGTACGCAGGGAATGAGACAGCCCCAGCATTTT.